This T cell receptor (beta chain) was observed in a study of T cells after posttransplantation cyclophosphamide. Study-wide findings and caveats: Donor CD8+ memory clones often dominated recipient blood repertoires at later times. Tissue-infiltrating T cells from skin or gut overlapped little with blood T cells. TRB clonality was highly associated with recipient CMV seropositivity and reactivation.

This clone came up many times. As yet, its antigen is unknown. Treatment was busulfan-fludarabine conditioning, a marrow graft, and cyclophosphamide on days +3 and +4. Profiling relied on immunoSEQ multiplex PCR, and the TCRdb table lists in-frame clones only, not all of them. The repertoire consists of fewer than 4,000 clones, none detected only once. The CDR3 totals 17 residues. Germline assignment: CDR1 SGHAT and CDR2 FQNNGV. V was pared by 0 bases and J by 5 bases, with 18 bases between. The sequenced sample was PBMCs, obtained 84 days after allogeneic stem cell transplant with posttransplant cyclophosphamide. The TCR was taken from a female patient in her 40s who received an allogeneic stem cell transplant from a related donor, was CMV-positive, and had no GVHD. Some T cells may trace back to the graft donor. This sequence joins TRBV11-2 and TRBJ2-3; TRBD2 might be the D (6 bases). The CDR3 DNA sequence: TGTGCCAGCAGCTTAGAACCCTCCTTGGGGGGAATAGATACGCAGTATTTT. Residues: CASSLEPSLGGIDTQYF.